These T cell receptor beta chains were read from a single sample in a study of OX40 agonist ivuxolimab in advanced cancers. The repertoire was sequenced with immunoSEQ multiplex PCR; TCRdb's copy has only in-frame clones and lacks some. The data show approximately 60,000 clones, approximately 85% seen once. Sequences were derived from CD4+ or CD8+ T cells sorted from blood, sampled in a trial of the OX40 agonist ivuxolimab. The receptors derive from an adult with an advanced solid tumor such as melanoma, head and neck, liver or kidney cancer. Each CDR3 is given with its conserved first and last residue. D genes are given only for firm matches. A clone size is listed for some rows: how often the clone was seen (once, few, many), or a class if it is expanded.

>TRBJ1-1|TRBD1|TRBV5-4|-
CASSIGTGATAEAFF
TGTGCCAGCAGCATCGGGACAGGGGCAACCGCTGAAGCTTTCTTT
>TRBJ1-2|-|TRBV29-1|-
CSVESKVYGYTF
TGCAGCGTTGAGTCGAAGGTCTATGGCTACACCTTC
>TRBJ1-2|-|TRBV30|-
CAWSHDRKGGGYTF
TGTGCCTGGAGTCATGACAGAAAAGGTGGTGGCTACACCTTC
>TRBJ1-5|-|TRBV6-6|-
CASSIEGGSNQPQHF
TGTGCCAGCAGTATCGAGGGGGGGAGCAATCAGCCCCAGCATTTT
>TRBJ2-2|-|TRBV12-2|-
CASRLAVGAGNSAGELFF
-
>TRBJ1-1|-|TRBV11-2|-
CASSLTFEAFF
TGTGCCAGCAGCTTAACTTTTGAAGCTTTCTTT
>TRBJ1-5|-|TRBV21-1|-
CARSSDGRYQPQHF
TGTGCCCGATCTTCGGACGGCCGGTATCAGCCCCAGCATTTT
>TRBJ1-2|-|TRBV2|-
CASSERASAGPWNYGYTF
TGTGCCAGCAGTGAAAGGGCGAGTGCGGGCCCTTGGAACTATGGCTACACCTTC
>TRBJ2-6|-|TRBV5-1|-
CASSLGPSSGANVLTF
TGCGCCAGCAGCTTGGGACCCAGCTCTGGGGCCAACGTCCTGACTTTC
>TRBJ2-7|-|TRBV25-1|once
CASSESRGFLLEQYF
TGTGCCAGCAGTGAGTCACGAGGTTTTCTTCTCGAGCAGTACTTC
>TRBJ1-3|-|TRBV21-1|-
CASRRQGDTIYF
TGTGCCAGCAGGCGACAGGGAGACACCATATATTTT
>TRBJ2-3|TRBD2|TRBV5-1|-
CASSSERGAGTDTQYF
TGCGCCAGCAGCTCAGAGCGGGGGGCTGGGACAGATACGCAGTATTTT
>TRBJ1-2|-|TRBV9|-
CASSVGQGGVSGYTF
TGTGCCAGCAGCGTAGGGCAGGGCGGGGTGAGCGGCTACACCTTC
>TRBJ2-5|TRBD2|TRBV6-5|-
CASSSGLVTQETQYF
TGTGCCAGCAGTTCGGGACTAGTAACTCAAGAGACCCAGTACTTC
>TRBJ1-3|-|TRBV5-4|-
CASSWGDGNTIYF
TGTGCCAGCAGCTGGGGGGATGGAAACACCATATATTTT
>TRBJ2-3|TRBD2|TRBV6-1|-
CASSASGRSDTQYF
TGTGCCAGCAGTGCTAGCGGGCGGTCAGATACGCAGTATTTT
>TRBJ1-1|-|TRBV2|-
CASSEGKLKGTEAFF
TGTGCCAGCAGCGAAGGAAAACTTAAGGGCACTGAAGCTTTCTTT
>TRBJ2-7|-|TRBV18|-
CASSPNSGHYEQYF
TGTGCCAGCTCACCGAACTCGGGACACTACGAGCAGTACTTC
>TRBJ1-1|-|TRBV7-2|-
CASSLQGNTEAFF
TGTGCCAGCAGCTTACAGGGAAACACTGAAGCTTTCTTT
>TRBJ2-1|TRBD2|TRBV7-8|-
CASSYRPPSGGPGNEQFF
TGTGCCAGCAGCTACCGACCTCCCAGCGGGGGGCCGGGGAATGAGCAGTTCTTC
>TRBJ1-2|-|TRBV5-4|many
CASSLVRGDANYGYTF
TGTGCCAGCAGCTTAGTTAGGGGGGACGCTAACTATGGCTACACCTTC
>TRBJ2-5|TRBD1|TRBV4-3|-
CASSQFWLRTGGDQETQYF
TGCGCCAGCAGCCAATTTTGGCTCAGGACAGGGGGGGACCAAGAGACCCAGTACTTC
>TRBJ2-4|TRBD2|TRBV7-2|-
CASSTGLGLAKNIQYF
TGTGCCAGCAGCACGGGACTAGGACTAGCCAAAAACATTCAGTACTTC
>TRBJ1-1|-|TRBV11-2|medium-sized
CASSFPKLRGGTEAFF
TGTGCCAGCAGCTTTCCAAAGCTAAGAGGAGGGACTGAAGCTTTCTTT
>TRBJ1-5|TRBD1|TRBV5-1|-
CASRSGTDNQPQHF
TGCGCCAGCAGGTCGGGGACAGACAATCAGCCCCAGCATTTT
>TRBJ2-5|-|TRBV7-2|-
CASSKGPQQETQYF
TGTGCCAGCAGCAAGGGACCTCAACAAGAGACCCAGTACTTC
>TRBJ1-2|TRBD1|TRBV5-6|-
CASSLGTGPGYTF
TGTGCCAGCAGCTTGGGGACAGGGCCTGGCTACACCTTC
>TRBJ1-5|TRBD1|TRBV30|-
CAWSVRQGAGQPQHF
TGTGCCTGGAGTGTACGCCAGGGGGCCGGTCAGCCCCAGCATTTT
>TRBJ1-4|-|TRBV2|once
CASSVGSLSEKLFF
TGTGCCAGCAGTGTCGGCAGTCTGAGTGAAAAACTGTTTTTT
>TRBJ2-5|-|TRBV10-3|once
CAISESDGSPHETQYF
TGTGCCATCAGTGAGTCGGATGGCTCACCCCATGAGACCCAGTACTTC
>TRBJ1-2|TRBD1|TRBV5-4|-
CASSLDRDGYTF
TGTGCCAGCAGCTTAGACAGGGATGGCTACACCTTC
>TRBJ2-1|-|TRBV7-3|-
CASSLTGTGVQFF
TGTGCCAGCAGCTTAACAGGGACTGGCGTGCAGTTCTTC
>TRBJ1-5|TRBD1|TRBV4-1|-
CASSQDRMGQVVGQPQHF
TGCGCCAGCAGCCAAGATCGAATGGGACAGGTGGTCGGTCAGCCCCAGCATTTT